The clone carrying this T cell receptor (beta chain) was seen a few times. Its antigen remains unknown. The CDR3 contains 15 residues. Germline loops: CDR1 KGHSH, CDR2 LQKENI. V gave up 0 bases and J gave up 6 bases; unmatched junction bases: 4. This sample stems from a study of T cell responses to AZD1222 COVID-19 vaccine. Whole-study context: Second-dose schedules of about 4 or about 12 weeks were combined. Study results and limitations: Unmutated variant regions are reportedly targeted by nearly half of spike-specific TCRs. CD4 TCRs associated with vaccination spanned spike, dominating at 160-218 and 743-854. Baseline serostatus was positive in only 5 to 7 AZD1222 recipients.

The table came from immunoSEQ multiplex PCR; TCRdb's copy has only in-frame clones and leaves some out. Altogether around 130,000 clones are present, roughly 86% being singletons, with the ten largest covering 10% to 15%. The genes are TRBV18 and TRBJ2-7; 11 nucleotides match TRBD2. Sample: peripheral blood, taken on day 0 of AZD1222 vaccination. The receptor was derived from an adult in good health. The CDR3 reads CASSPPTSGRSEQYF. The CDR3 nucleotides read TGTGCCAGCTCACCACCCACTAGCGGGAGAAGCGAGCAGTACTTC.